This T cell receptor beta chain was observed in a study of cytomegalovirus exposure and HLA in healthy donors. Whole-study findings and limits: The authors enumerated under 200 TCR beta chains as linked to cytomegalovirus. TCR sequences were mostly rare, though some public TCRs occurred in many donors. In vitro experiments confirmed that a few CMV-associated chains were specific for CMV antigens.

Trimming removed 0 bases from V and 4 bases from J; junction bases left unmatched: 2. The germline V gene has CDR1 SGHRS and CDR2 YFSETQ. The CDR3 extends over 14 amino acids. Worth noting for this clone: Its cognate antigen is unknown.

The repertoire was sequenced with immunoSEQ multiplex PCR; TCRdb's copy has only in-frame clones and lacks some. The sample includes more than 200,000 clones, less than 95% of them seen just once. Sequenced input: PBMCs. The chain uses TRBV5-1 and TRBJ1-1, with 8 nucleotides matching TRBD1. The sequence was collected from a woman younger than 45 in good health and CMV-seronegative. Here the CDR3 reads CASSLEQGGTEAFF. DNA for the CDR3: TGCGCCAGCAGCTTGGAACAGGGGGGCACTGAAGCTTTCTTT.